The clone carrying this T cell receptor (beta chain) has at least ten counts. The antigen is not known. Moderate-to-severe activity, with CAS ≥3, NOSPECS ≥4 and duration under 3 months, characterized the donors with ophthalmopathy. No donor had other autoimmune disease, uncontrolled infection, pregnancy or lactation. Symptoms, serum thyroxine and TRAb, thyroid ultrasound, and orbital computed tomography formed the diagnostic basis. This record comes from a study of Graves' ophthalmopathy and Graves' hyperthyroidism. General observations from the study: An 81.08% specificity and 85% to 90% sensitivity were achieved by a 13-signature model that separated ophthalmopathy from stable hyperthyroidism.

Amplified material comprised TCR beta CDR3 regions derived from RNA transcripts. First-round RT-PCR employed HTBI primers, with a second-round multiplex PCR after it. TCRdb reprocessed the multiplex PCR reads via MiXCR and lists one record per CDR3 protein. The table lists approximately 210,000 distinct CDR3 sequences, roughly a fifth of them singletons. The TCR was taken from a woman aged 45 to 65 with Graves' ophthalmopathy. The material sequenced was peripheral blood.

The CDR3 reads CASRPGGSGGRSYEQYF. CDR3 in DNA: TGTGCCAGCAGGCCAGGCGGTAGCGGGGGTCGCTCCTACGAGCAGTACTTC. The rearrangement uses TRBV12-3 or TRBV12-4 and TRBJ2-7, with TRBD2 matching over 9 bases. J lost 0 bases, V lost 6 bases, and 12 bases had no gene match. This CDR3 contains 17 residues.